This T cell receptor (beta chain) stems from a study of shared clonotypes between healthy human individuals. Looking at the study overall: CD8 memory received one plate per donor, CD8 naive two, CD4 memory three and CD4 naive three.

CD45RA+ naive and CD45RA-negative memory subsets were separated from CD4+ cells. Sequencing was at deep level. Sequencing was performed with immunoSEQ multiplex PCR; in TCRdb, only in-frame clones are kept and a portion is missing. The profile shows 170,000 or so clones, about 66% of them singletons. The germline CDR1 and CDR2 sequences are MDHEN and SYDVKM. V was cut by 6 bases and J by 0 bases, with 14 bases left in between. The CDR3 runs 16 residues. This clonotype originated in a man aged 25 to 40 in good health. This sequence joins TRBV28 and TRBJ2-2; D may be TRBD1 or TRBD2 (6 bases each). Sequences were obtained from memory CD4+ T cells sorted from blood. Subset denoted: CD45RA-negative fraction. The CDR3 sequence is CASRLQGGANTGELFF. CDR3 DNA: TGTGCCAGCAGGCTACAGGGAGGCGCGAACACCGGGGAGCTGTTTTTT. Full variable domain (missing parts from reference TRBV28 and TRBJ2-2): DVKVTQSSRYLVKRTGEKVFLECVQDMDHENMFWYRQDPGLGLRLIYFSYDVKMKEKGDIPEGYSVSREKKERFSLILESASTNQTSMYLCASRLQGGANTGELFFGEGSRLTVL.